The source of this TCR beta chain is a study of blood T cells in healthy people across ages. Study conclusions and caveats: It was held that the diversity estimates obtained from one million T cells were underestimates.

Worth noting for this clonotype: Its antigen is as yet unknown.

Germline CDR1 reads SGHDN; CDR2 reads FVKESK. V shed 0 bases and J shed 10 bases, with 13 bases lying between them. The CDR3 sequence is 14 residues long. It was with a sample-barcoded 5' primer and a J-beta primer mix that a second PCR of about 7 to 12 cycles was run. TCRdb re-called the 5' RACE reads through MiXCR, storing one row per CDR3 protein. The sample records around 700,000 distinct CDR3 sequences, 20% to 25% being singletons. Separately, the same data were catalogued under a study of T cells of mothers and their children. Per that study: Over 5 children and their three healthy Caucasian mothers were the donors. Reads recorded for TCR beta CDR3 numbered over 8.5 million per mother and roughly 2.7 million per child.

This sequence originates from a boy under 18 in good health. The sequencing sample was made of blood. The chain recombines TRBV14 with TRBJ2-1; no clear D. The CDR3 DNA is TGTGCCAGCAGCCAAGATATCAAGGCGGTAGAGCAGTTCTTC. Amino acids: CASSQDIKAVEQFF. The full variable domain, in which reference TRBV14 and TRBJ2-1 provide the parts outside the CDR3, is EAGVTQFPSHSVIEKGQTVTLRCDPISGHDNLYWYRRVMGKEIKFLLHFVKESKQDESGMPNNRFLAERTGGTYSTLKVQPAELEDSGVYFCASSQDIKAVEQFFGPGTRLTVL.